These 23 T cell receptor beta chains came from one sample sequenced in a study of blood T cell repertoires in COVID-19. Generated by immunoSEQ multiplex PCR, the TCRdb table keeps only in-frame clones and is missing some. This table has hundreds of thousands of clones, about 83% appearing once. Input material: PBMCs or T cells enriched from blood (not recorded which). The source is a woman between 45 and 60 years old who had been exposed to COVID-19.

This clone has only a few counts. The CDR3 nucleotides read TGTGCCACCTCCGGCGGGGGGTCTGAAGCTTTCTTT. Amino acid sequence: CATSGGGSEAFF. The genes are TRBV24-1 and TRBJ1-1, with D possibly being TRBD1 (5 bases). In germline, CDR1 is KGHDR, CDR2 SFDVKD. V was clipped by 9 bases and J by 6 bases, with 13 bases between them. The CDR3 extends over 12 amino acids.

This rearrangement joins TRBV27 to TRBJ1-2; D might be TRBD1 (5 bases). Germline V lookup: CDR1 MNHEY, CDR2 SMNVEV (reference sequence). The CDR3 has 13 amino acids. V lost 5 bases and J 6 bases, leaving 13 bases between the germline ends. The CDR3 protein is CASSPQGYHGYTF. The CDR3 nucleotides are TGTGCCAGCAGTCCTCAGGGTTATCATGGCTACACCTTC.

As to this clone: This sample includes further DNA sequences coding for the same CDR3. The rearrangement joins TRBV2 to TRBJ2-1, with TRBD2 matching over 8 bases. The germline V gene has CDR1 SNHLY and CDR2 FYNNEI. There are 14 residues in the CDR3. J lost 1 base, V lost 7 bases, and 3 bases had no gene match. This CDR3 is CASKGGGSYNEQFF. DNA of the CDR3: TGTGCCAGCAAGGGCGGGGGGTCCTACAATGAGCAGTTCTTC.

This clone was counted many times. V is TRBV5-5 and J is TRBJ2-5; 12 positions match TRBD2. V shed 0 bases, J shed 1 base, and the junction held 4 bases outside the gene matches. CDR1 and CDR2 (germline): SGHKS, YYEKEE (reference sequence). The CDR3 loop spans 17 amino acids. The CDR3 DNA sequence: TGTGCCAGCAGCTTGGGGCTAGCGGGGGGGATCCAAGAGACCCAGTACTTC. As protein: CASSLGLAGGIQETQYF.

The genes are TRBV24-1 and TRBJ2-2; D call uncertain. Germline CDR1 reads KGHDR; CDR2 reads SFDVKD. Trimming removed 1 base at V and 2 bases at J, with 10 bases between. This CDR3 is built from 16 residues. In DNA form, the CDR3 reads TGTGCCACCAGTGATTTAGACCAGACAAACACCGGGGAGCTGTTTTTT. Amino acid sequence: CATSDLDQTNTGELFF.

The genes are TRBV19 and TRBJ2-3; possible D gene TRBD2, 5 bases. V dropped 6 bases and J dropped 9 bases, with 10 bases sitting between them. Germline V lookup: CDR1 LNHDA, CDR2 SQIVND (reference sequence). The CDR3 totals 11 residues. The CDR3 protein is CASSPGWTQYF. CDR3 nucleotides: TGTGCCAGTAGCCCGGGGTGGACGCAGTATTTT.

The CDR3 sequence: CASSQEGPWEHYGYTF. DNA for the CDR3: TGTGCCAGCAGCCAAGAAGGGCCGTGGGAGCACTATGGCTACACCTTC. The chain joins TRBV14 to TRBJ1-2; no reliable D call. V was clipped by 0 bases and J by 3 bases, with 14 bases between them. The CDR3 covers 16 residues. The germline gives CDR1 SGHDN, CDR2 FVKESK.

This chain connects TRBV5-1 to TRBJ2-3; TRBD1 aligns across 9 bases. The CDR3 has 17 residues. CDR1 and CDR2 from the germline V gene are SGHRS and YFSETQ. The J segment lost 7 bases and the V segment lost 2 bases, leaving 14 bases of the junction unmatched. Here the CDR3 reads CASSFLVPGQGVNTQYF. The DNA of the CDR3 is TGCGCCAGCAGCTTCCTCGTCCCGGGACAGGGAGTGAATACGCAGTATTTT.

This clone came up a few times. The rearrangement links TRBV28 to TRBJ1-1, with a weak D call TRBD1 (5 bases). Germline CDR1 is MDHEN and CDR2 is SYDVKM. The V and J ends lost 5 bases and 9 bases respectively, with 25 bases between them. The CDR3 loop spans 16 amino acids. The CDR3 region is CASSGAKPGLSLKAFF. DNA of the CDR3: TGTGCCAGCAGTGGTGCTAAGCCAGGGCTTTCCTTAAAAGCTTTCTTT.

The V and J genes are TRBV19 and TRBJ1-2; D is undetermined. The CDR3 has 15 residues. Trimming pared 7 bases from V and 1 base from J, leaving 16 bases between. From germline, CDR1 is LNHDA and CDR2 SQIVND (reference sequence). CDR3 DNA: TGTGCCAGTATCCCGACGGGGTCCTTTAACTATGGCTACACCTTC. The encoded protein is CASIPTGSFNYGYTF.

The V gene is TRBV6-6, the J gene TRBJ2-7; TRBD1 matches 8 bases. Germline trimming cut 5 bases from V and 4 bases from J; bases unmatched to any gene: 22. Germline V gene data show CDR1 as MNHNY and CDR2 as SVGAGI (reference sequence). The length of the CDR3 is 19 residues. The CDR3 nucleotides read TGTGCCAGCAGTCACACTGGGACAGGAGGCCTCTCTTCTATTTACGAGCAGTACTTC. It specifies CASSHTGTGGLSSIYEQYF.

The chain recombines TRBV7-2 with TRBJ2-7; 7 positions agree with TRBD1. Germline CDR1 reads SGHTA; CDR2 reads FQGNSA. This CDR3 spans 14 amino acids. The junction had 7 bases not matched to a gene; V was cut back by 5 bases and J by 3 bases. In DNA form, the CDR3 reads TGTGCCAGCAGCGTTCGGACAGGTTTCTACGAGCAGTACTTC. Translated: CASSVRTGFYEQYF.

The rearrangement joins TRBV7-9 to TRBJ2-5; possibly TRBD1 for D (5 bases). The CDR3 extends over 13 amino acids. Germline V gene sequence: CDR1 SEHNR, CDR2 FQNEAQ (reference sequence). The V end was cut by 0 bases, the J end by 5 bases, with 7 bases between. Here the CDR3 reads CASSLAGVETQYF. CDR3 DNA: TGTGCCAGCAGCTTAGCAGGGGTGGAGACCCAGTACTTC.

The genes are TRBV19 and TRBJ1-5; D gene unclear. The CDR3 is 15 residues long. From germline, CDR1 is LNHDA and CDR2 SQIVND (reference sequence). The ends were cut back, 5 bases at V and 2 bases at J, with 13 bases in the middle. The CDR3 loop reads CASSDSWQGNQPQHF. CDR3 coding DNA: TGTGCCAGTAGTGATTCCTGGCAAGGCAATCAGCCCCAGCATTTT.

This chain uses TRBV5-4 with TRBJ1-4; no definite D call. V was trimmed by 1 base and J by 5 bases, leaving 6 bases between them. This CDR3 contains 13 residues. Germline CDR1 is SGHNT and CDR2 is YYREEE (reference sequence). CDR3 sequence reads: CASSLSLNEKLFF. The CDR3 DNA sequence: TGTGCCAGCAGCTTGTCACTGAATGAAAAACTGTTTTTT.

The CDR3 sequence: CASSLPGGNSPLHF. The CDR3 DNA sequence: TGTGCCAGCAGTTTACCAGGGGGCAATTCACCCCTCCACTTT. This chain uses TRBV28 with TRBJ1-6; 8 bases fit TRBD1. The CDR3 runs 14 residues. The germline V gene has CDR1 MDHEN and CDR2 SYDVKM. The ends lost 2 bases at V and 7 bases at J; junction bases unmatched: 1.

This chain links TRBV7-9 with TRBJ2-7; 8 bases are shared with TRBD1. Germline V gene sequence: CDR1 SEHNR, CDR2 FQNEAQ (reference sequence). The CDR3 is 14 amino acids. After removal of 5 bases from V and 2 bases from J, the junction contained 5 bases not matched to a gene. CDR3 nucleotides: TGTGCCAGCAGCCGCCCGGACAGGGCCTACGAGCAGTACTTC. Protein: CASSRPDRAYEQYF.

The chain couples TRBV10-3 to TRBJ1-1; possible D gene TRBD1, 5 bases. The CDR3 has 11 residues. The V end lost 6 bases, the J end lost 11 bases, and 13 bases lay between the germline ends. Germline-derived CDR1 and CDR2 are ENHRY and SYGVKD. The CDR3 spells CAISAGRRAFF. CDR3 nucleotide sequence: TGTGCCATCAGCGCAGGGCGAAGGGCTTTCTTT.

The chain recombines TRBV3-1 (or the pseudogene TRBV3-2) with TRBJ1-2; tentatively, D is TRBD1 (5 bases). The CDR3 runs to 15 residues. The germline CDR1 and CDR2 sequences are LGHDT and YNNKEL (reference sequence). V was shortened by 2 bases and J by 4 bases, with 14 bases between the two germline ends. Here the CDR3 DNA reads TGTGCCAGCAGCCAAAGGGACGGGGGACTCTATGGCTACACCTTC. Its translation: CASSQRDGGLYGYTF.

The count of this clone is one. The J gene is TRBJ2-7, the V gene TRBV5-5; possibly TRBD1 for D (5 bases). The CDR3 contains 13 residues. Germline V CDR1 and CDR2: SGHKS, YYEKEE (reference sequence). With 4 bases removed from V and 2 bases from J, the gap between germline ends came to 10 bases. CDR3 loop: CASSRDSAYEQYF. The CDR3 DNA reads as TGTGCCAGCAGCCGCGACAGTGCCTACGAGCAGTACTTC.

This clone was recorded once. The chain uses TRBV19 and TRBJ1-5; 8 bases line up with TRBD1. Trimming removed 7 bases from V and 2 bases from J; junction bases left unmatched: 10. This CDR3 has 16 residues. Germline V gene sequence: CDR1 LNHDA, CDR2 SQIVND (reference sequence). CDR3 DNA sequence: TGTGCCAGTACAGGGGGCTCAGGGATGCGCAATCAGCCCCAGCATTTT. As protein: CASTGGSGMRNQPQHF.

The J gene is TRBJ2-3, the V gene TRBV7-2; no clear D. Germline assignment: CDR1 SGHTA and CDR2 FQGNSA. There are 14 residues in the CDR3. Trimming took 1 base from V and 4 from J, leaving 9 bases between them. The CDR3, as DNA: TGTGCCAGCAGCTTAGGTGGAGTAGCAGATACGCAGTATTTT. It yields the protein CASSLGGVADTQYF.

The rearrangement uses TRBV12-3 or TRBV12-4 and TRBJ1-2, with a weak D call TRBD1 (5 bases). V lost 8 bases, J lost 5 bases, and 15 bases lay in between. The CDR3 loop spans 13 amino acids. CDR3 in DNA: TGTGCCAGCTTGAGGGGAGGTCATTATGGCTACACCTTC. Translated: CASLRGGHYGYTF.